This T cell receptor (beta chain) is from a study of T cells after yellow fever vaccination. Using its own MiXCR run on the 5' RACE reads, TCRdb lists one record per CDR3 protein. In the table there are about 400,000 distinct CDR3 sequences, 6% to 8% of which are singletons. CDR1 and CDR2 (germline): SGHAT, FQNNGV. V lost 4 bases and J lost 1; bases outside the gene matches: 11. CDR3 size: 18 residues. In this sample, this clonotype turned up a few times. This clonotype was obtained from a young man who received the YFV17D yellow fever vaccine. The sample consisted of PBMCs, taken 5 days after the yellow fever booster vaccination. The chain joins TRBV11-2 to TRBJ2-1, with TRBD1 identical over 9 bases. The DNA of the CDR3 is TGTGCCAGCAGCTCACCGAGTCGGGGGACAGGGTCCTACAATGAGCAGTTCTTC. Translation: CASSSPSRGTGSYNEQFF.